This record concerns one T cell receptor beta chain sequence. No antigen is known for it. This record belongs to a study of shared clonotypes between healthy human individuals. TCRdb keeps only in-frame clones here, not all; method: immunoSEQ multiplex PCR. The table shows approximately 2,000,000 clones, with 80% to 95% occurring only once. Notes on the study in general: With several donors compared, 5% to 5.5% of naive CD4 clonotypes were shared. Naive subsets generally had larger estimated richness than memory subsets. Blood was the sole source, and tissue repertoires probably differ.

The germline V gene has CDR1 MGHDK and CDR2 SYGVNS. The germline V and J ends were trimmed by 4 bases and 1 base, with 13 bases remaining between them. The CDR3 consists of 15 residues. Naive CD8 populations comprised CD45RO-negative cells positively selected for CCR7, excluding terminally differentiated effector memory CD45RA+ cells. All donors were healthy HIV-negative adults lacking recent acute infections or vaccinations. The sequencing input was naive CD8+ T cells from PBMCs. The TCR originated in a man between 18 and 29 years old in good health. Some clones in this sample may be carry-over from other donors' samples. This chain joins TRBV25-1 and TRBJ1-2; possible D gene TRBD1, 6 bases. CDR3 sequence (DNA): TGTGCCAGCAGTGGAGTGGAAGGGGGTAACTATGGCTACACCTTC. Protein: CASSGVEGGNYGYTF.